A single T cell receptor (beta chain) is shown here with its context. Its target is unknown. These data originate in a study of T-cell reconstitution after alpha-beta-depleted transplantation in children. Study-level findings and limits: Roughly two months post-transplant, alpha-beta T cells reportedly originated from several hundred graft clones that had expanded.

TCRbeta library construction was performed incorporating unique molecular identifiers. MiXCR, applied by TCRdb to the PCR reads, yields one record per CDR3 protein. The sample holds about 580,000 distinct CDR3 sequences; roughly 30% are singletons and the top ten take around 36%. This CDR3 has 13 residues. V lost 4 bases and J lost 4, with 10 bases in between. CDR1 is MGHRA and CDR2 is YSYEKL in the germline V gene. The chain has TRBV4-1 and TRBJ2-5; unclear D gene. This receptor was taken from a boy under three years old with Wiskott-Aldrich syndrome, due to receive a stem cell transplant. Specimen: PBMCs, collected before TCRalphabeta/CD19-depleted stem cell transplant. The CDR3 DNA is TGCGCCAGCAGCCGTTGGGTAACAGAGACCCAGTACTTC. This translates into CASSRWVTETQYF.